These T cell receptor beta chains were read from a single sample in a study of blood T cells in healthy people across ages. One entry per CDR3 protein results from TCRdb running MiXCR on the 5' RACE reads. This sample has about 640,000 distinct CDR3 sequences, with less than 45% found just once. The source material was blood. The receptors shown here come from a man aged 80 or over in good health. The CDR3 runs from the conserved cysteine through the conserved F or W.

V gene: TRBV4-1
J gene: TRBJ2-5
CDR3 protein: CASSQWGTSGQETQYF

V gene: TRBV7-2
J gene: TRBJ2-2
CDR3 protein: CASCLASGGPRGTGELFF

V gene: TRBV20-1
J gene: TRBJ2-7
CDR3 protein: CSATTGQTSSYEQYF

V gene: TRBV20-1
J gene: TRBJ2-5
CDR3 protein: CSAQAGTRETQYF

V gene: TRBV6-5
J gene: TRBJ1-1
CDR3 protein: CASSRDWGNTEAFF

V gene: TRBV6-2/TRBV6-3
J gene: TRBJ2-3
CDR3 protein: CASSYSTSKDTQYF

V gene: TRBV7-8
J gene: TRBJ2-7
CDR3 protein: CASSIVGIFGAGVSYEQYF

V gene: TRBV7-2
J gene: TRBJ2-4
CDR3 protein: CASSLAMAKNIQYF

V gene: TRBV4-3
J gene: TRBJ1-5
CDR3 protein: CASSQVQGIPQPQHF

V gene: TRBV27
J gene: TRBJ2-5
CDR3 protein: CASSFSGGTGGGTQYF

V gene: TRBV12-3/TRBV12-4
J gene: TRBJ1-1
CDR3 protein: CASSLGIGLNTEAFF

V gene: TRBV13
J gene: TRBJ1-4
CDR3 protein: CASSRGQLNGKLFF

V gene: TRBV5-4
J gene: TRBJ1-1
CDR3 protein: CASSPRTEWRTEAFF

V gene: TRBV20-1
J gene: TRBJ2-1
CDR3 protein: CSALGGRDITYNEQFF

V gene: TRBV10-1
J gene: TRBJ2-3
CDR3 protein: CASQPGALTDTQYF

V gene: TRBV7-2
J gene: TRBJ1-6
CDR3 protein: CASSLYGGTGSSPLHF

V gene: TRBV3-1
J gene: TRBJ2-6
CDR3 protein: CASSQLGQGSSRANVLTF

V gene: TRBV3-1
J gene: TRBJ2-5
CDR3 protein: CASSSRTSGREETQYF

V gene: TRBV15
J gene: TRBJ2-1
CDR3 protein: CATSSNRGQYNEQFF

V gene: TRBV5-1
J gene: TRBJ2-1
CDR3 protein: CASSLDRGGLNNEQFF

V gene: TRBV3-1
J gene: TRBJ2-7
CDR3 protein: CASSLWTQGNAYEQYF

V gene: TRBV18
J gene: TRBJ1-5
CDR3 protein: CASSPDSSFSNQPQHF

V gene: TRBV25-1
J gene: TRBJ2-3
CDR3 protein: CASSAARFGPDTQYF

V gene: TRBV9
J gene: TRBJ2-7
CDR3 protein: CASSVGLAGGCEQYF

V gene: TRBV24-1
J gene: TRBJ2-5
CDR3 protein: CATSDKLAGVGNEQYF

V gene: TRBV7-2
J gene: TRBJ2-3
CDR3 protein: CASTPRGFGSTDTQYF

V gene: TRBV7-9
J gene: NA
CDR3 protein: CASSYKGQGAGDNEQYF

V gene: TRBV11-2
J gene: TRBJ2-6
CDR3 protein: CASSFTAGANVLTF

V gene: TRBV2
J gene: TRBJ1-2
CDR3 protein: CASRRLGQDGGYTF

V gene: TRBV25-1
J gene: TRBJ1-5
CDR3 protein: CARKRGKRFDGVAQHF

V gene: TRBV5-1
J gene: TRBJ2-7
CDR3 protein: CASSLTGDAYEQYF

V gene: TRBV4-1
J gene: TRBJ2-7
CDR3 protein: CASSQTSGGQAYEQYF

V gene: TRBV7-3
J gene: TRBJ2-3
CDR3 protein: CASSPGGASTDTQYF